The 3 T cell receptor beta chains listed next were all sequenced from one sample in a study of response to subunit inactivated influenza vaccine. TCRdb passed the RT-PCR reads through MiXCR, listing each CDR3 protein once. The table lists 450,000 to 700,000 distinct CDR3 sequences, about 15% of them singletons. Here the sequenced sample was PBMCs from blood, taken 11 to 12 days after vaccination. Every receptor here comes from a man in his fifties who received an inactivated influenza vaccine.

This clonotype has a handful of counts. The V gene is TRBV5-5, the J gene TRBJ2-5, with D tentatively TRBD1 or TRBD2 (5 bases each). V lost 4 bases and J 0 bases, leaving 10 bases between the germline ends. The CDR3 extends over 14 amino acids. Germline assignment: CDR1 SGHKS and CDR2 YYEKEE (reference sequence). The CDR3 DNA is TGTGCCAGCAGCATTGGGACGTACCAAGAGACCCAGTACTTC. It yields the protein CASSIGTYQETQYF.

In this sample, this clonotype turned up a few times. The chain is built from TRBV25-1 and TRBJ2-6, with D possibly being TRBD1 (7 bases). CDR1 and CDR2 from the germline V gene are MGHDK and SYGVNS. V lost 7 bases and J lost 1, with 11 bases in between. The CDR3 runs to 15 residues. The CDR3 DNA reads TGTGCCAGCAACAGGGGAGGATCTGGGGCCAACGTCCTGACTTTC. Its translation is CASNRGGSGANVLTF.

The sample holds many counts of this clonotype. The chain joins TRBV7-8 to TRBJ2-7; D not certain. This CDR3 is 15 amino acids long. Trimming cost V 4 bases and J 0 bases, with 13 bases left between them. The germline gives CDR1 SGHVS, CDR2 FQNEAQ. This CDR3 reads CASSSRRFSSYEQYF. The CDR3 bases are TGTGCCAGCAGCTCACGGCGATTCTCCTCCTACGAGCAGTACTTC.